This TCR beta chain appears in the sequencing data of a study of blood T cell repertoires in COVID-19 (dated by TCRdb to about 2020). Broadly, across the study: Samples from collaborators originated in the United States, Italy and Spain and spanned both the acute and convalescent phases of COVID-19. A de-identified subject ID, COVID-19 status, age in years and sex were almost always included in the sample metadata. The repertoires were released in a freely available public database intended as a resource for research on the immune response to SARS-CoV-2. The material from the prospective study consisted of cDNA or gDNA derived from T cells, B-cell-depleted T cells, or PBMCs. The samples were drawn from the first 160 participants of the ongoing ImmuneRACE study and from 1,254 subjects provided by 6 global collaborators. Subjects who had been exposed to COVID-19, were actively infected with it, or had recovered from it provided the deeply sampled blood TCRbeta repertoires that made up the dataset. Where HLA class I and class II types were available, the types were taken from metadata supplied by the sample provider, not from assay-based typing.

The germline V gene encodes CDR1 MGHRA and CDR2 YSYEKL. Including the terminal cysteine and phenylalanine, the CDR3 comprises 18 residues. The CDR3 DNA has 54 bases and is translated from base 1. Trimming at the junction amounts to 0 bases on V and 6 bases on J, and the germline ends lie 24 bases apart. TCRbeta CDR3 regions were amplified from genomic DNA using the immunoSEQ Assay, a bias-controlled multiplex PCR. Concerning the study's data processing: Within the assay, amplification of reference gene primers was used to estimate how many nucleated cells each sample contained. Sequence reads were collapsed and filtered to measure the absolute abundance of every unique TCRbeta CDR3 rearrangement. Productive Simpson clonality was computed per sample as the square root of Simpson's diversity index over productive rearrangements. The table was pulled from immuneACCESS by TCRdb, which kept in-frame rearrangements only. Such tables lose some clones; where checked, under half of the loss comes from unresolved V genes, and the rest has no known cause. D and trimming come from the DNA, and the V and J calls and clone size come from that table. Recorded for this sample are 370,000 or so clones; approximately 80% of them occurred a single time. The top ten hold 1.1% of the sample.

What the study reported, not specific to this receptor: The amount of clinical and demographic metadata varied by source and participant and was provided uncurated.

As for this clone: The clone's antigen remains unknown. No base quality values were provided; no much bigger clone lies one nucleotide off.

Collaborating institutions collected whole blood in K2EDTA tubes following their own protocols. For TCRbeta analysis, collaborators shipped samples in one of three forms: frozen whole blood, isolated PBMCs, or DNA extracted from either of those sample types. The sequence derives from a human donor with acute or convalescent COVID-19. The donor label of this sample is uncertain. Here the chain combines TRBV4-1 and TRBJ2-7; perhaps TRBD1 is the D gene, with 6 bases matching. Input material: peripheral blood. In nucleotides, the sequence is TGCGCCAGCAGCCAAGAAGGTAGGGTCTCCAGGGGTCTCTCCGAGCAGTACTTC. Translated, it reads CASSQEGRVSRGLSEQYF.